A few counts support the clone carrying this T cell receptor beta chain. Its specificity is unknown. This record belongs to a study of T cells in Graves' hyperthyroidism and ophthalmopathy. General study results and limits: Most thyroid clonotypes with frequency above 0.001 were detected in blood.

Using RNA transcripts as the source, TCR beta CDR3 regions were amplified. A set of HTBI primers served as the primers for a first-round RT-PCR of the TCR CDR3. TCRdb recomputed calls from the multiplex PCR reads with MiXCR, one row per CDR3 protein. The table has a few hundred thousand distinct CDR3 sequences, about 15% seen once. Hyperthyroidism patients were newly diagnosed, had disease duration under 2 months, and were aged 18 to 65 years. Fresh 10 ml peripheral blood yielded PBMCs. The germline CDR1 and CDR2 sequences are DFQATT and SNEGSKA (reference sequence). The V gene lost 4 bases and the J gene lost 2 bases, with 9 bases spanning the gap. This CDR3 is built from 12 residues.

The sequence derives from a woman aged 25 to 45 with Graves' hyperthyroidism. The specimen was blood. The rearrangement uses TRBV20-1 and TRBJ2-7; D is unclear. CDR3 amino acids: CSANFVTYEQYF. The CDR3 DNA is TGCAGTGCTAATTTCGTTACCTACGAGCAGTACTTC.